Presented here are 2 T cell receptor beta chains from one specimen sequenced in a study of Ad26.COV2.S vaccination and SARS-CoV-2 variants. Clones were sequenced by immunoSEQ multiplex PCR, and TCRdb holds only the in-frame ones, with some missing. Of nearly 400,000 clones in the sample, approximately 90% were seen once. Stated treatment: 15 to 20 received Ad26.COV2.S at low or high dose, single or two shots; five or six received placebo; per-sample allocation not given. The study sampled participants on day 63 after the first vaccine or placebo injection. Specimen: peripheral blood, collected in a trial of Ad26.COV2.S vaccine versus placebo. These receptors all come from a person between 18 and 65 years old who received the Ad26.COV2.S COVID-19 vaccine or a placebo.

J is TRBJ2-7 and V is TRBV5-8, with D perhaps TRBD1 (6 bases). Trimming cost V 4 bases and J 6 bases, with 23 bases left between them. Germline V lookup: CDR1 SGHTS, CDR2 YDEGEE. The CDR3 runs 16 residues. The CDR3, as DNA: TGTGCCAGCAGCCTACCGGGACAACCTTCTGAGGGCGAGCAGTACTTC. It specifies CASSLPGQPSEGEQYF.

The gene calls are TRBV19 and TRBJ2-1; 10 bases map to TRBD2. Unmatched junction bases numbered 5, after V lost 2 bases and J lost 7 bases. This CDR3 has 15 residues. CDR1 is LNHDA, CDR2 SQIVND, per germline (reference sequence). The CDR3 is CASSIRLAGENEQFF. As DNA, the CDR3 is TGTGCCAGTAGTATACGGCTAGCGGGAGAGAATGAGCAGTTCTTC.